This T cell receptor (beta chain) was profiled in a study of T cells after yellow fever vaccination. The CDR3 is made up of 17 amino acids. Germline values: CDR1 MNHEY, CDR2 SVGEGT. Trimming removed 6 bases at V and 7 bases at J, with 22 bases between. This clonotype was counted ten times or more. Its antigen is currently unknown. General study points: Once the booster was given, most primary-vaccination clones reappeared, at about 96% for CD4 and more than 85% for CD8.

The study made its TCR cDNA through 5'RACE template switching. That step introduced a universal primer site along with UMIs. TCRdb fed the 5' RACE reads into MiXCR, producing one record per CDR3 protein. Seen here are some 350,000 distinct CDR3 sequences, more than 9% observed once, and the top ten hold roughly 18%. The gene calls are TRBV6-2 or TRBV6-3 and TRBJ1-6; D remains ambiguous. The receptor's source is a man aged 18-30 years who received the YFV17D yellow fever vaccine. Sequenced material: PBMCs, taken on the day of the first yellow fever vaccination. For the CDR3, the DNA is TGTGCCAGCAGACCGTCCGGAGGTGCCGGAATAAATTCACCCCTCCACTTT. This translates into CASRPSGGAGINSPLHF.